This section outlines one T cell receptor (beta chain) sequence together with its context. Original handling: Amplification from reference gene primers served as the basis for estimated nucleated cell counts. Here immunoSEQ multiplex PCR was the method, and the copy in TCRdb shows in-frame clones only, minus some. V, J and clone size were drawn from that table, and D and trimming were deduced from the DNA. The sample carries under 300,000 clones, 80% to 95% recorded once. The CDR3 runs 16 residues. The germline gives CDR1 LNHNV, CDR2 YYDKDF (reference sequence). V gave up 3 bases and J gave up 2 bases; unmatched junction bases: 6. This sample was included in a study of blood T cell repertoires in COVID-19. Study-wide context: In each case, the material was cDNA or gDNA derived from T cells, B-cell-depleted T cells, or PBMCs.

The study recruited people aged about 18 to 89 years across approximately 25 US areas. Recovery among Cohort 3 donors was established by two negative PCRs, clearance, or symptom resolution. The chain links TRBV15 to TRBJ2-2; 7 positions match TRBD1. The sequenced sample consisted of PBMCs or T cells enriched from blood (not recorded which). This TCR was recovered from a woman under 30 who had recovered from COVID-19. CDR3 sequence: CATSRSGGGNTGELFF. In DNA form, the CDR3 reads TGTGCCACCAGCAGGTCAGGGGGTGGCAACACCGGGGAGCTGTTTTTT. The whole variable domain, filled in from reference TRBV15 and TRBJ2-2, reads DAMVIQNPRYQVTQFGKPVTLSCSQTLNHNVMYWYQQKSSQAPKLLFHYYDKDFNNEADTPDNFQSRRPNTSFCFLDIRSPGLGDTAMYLCATSRSGGGNTGELFFGEGSRLTVL.